The following is a T cell receptor (beta chain) sequence with its context. Authors' data handling: Estimation of nucleated cell counts relied on the amplification of reference gene primers. Sequenced by immunoSEQ multiplex PCR; TCRdb stores in-frame clones only, minus some. The V and J calls and clone size come from that table; D and trimming were worked out from the DNA. The sample includes 120,000 to 150,000 clones, about nine tenths of them seen just once. Trimming cost V 3 bases and J 3 bases, with 15 bases left between them. Per the germline V gene, CDR1 is KGHSH and CDR2 is LQKENI. This CDR3 region has 15 residues. The data belong to a study of blood T cell repertoires in COVID-19. Whole-study context: Material from acute and convalescent COVID-19 was sourced from the United States, Italy and Spain. Nucleic acid was either cDNA or gDNA, and it came from T cells, B-cell-depleted T cells, or PBMCs.

The TCR comes from a human donor in a cohort sampled during active COVID-19. Sequenced material: peripheral blood. V is TRBV18 and J is TRBJ2-7; D perhaps matches TRBD1 (6 bases). In nucleotides, the CDR3 is TGTGCCAGCTCACCCACCGGGACACCTGACTACGAGCAGTACTTC. Protein sequence: CASSPTGTPDYEQYF.